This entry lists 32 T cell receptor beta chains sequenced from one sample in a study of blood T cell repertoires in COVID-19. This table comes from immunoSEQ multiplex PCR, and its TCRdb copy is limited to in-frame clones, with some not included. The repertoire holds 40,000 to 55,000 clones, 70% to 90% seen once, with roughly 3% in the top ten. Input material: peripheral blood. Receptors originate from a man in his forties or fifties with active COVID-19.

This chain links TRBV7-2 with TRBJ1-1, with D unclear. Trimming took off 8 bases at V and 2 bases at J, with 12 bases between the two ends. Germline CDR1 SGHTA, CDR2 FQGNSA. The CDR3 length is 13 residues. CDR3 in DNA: TGTGCCAGCGGGAAGGGAGGTAACACTGAAGCTTTCTTT. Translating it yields CASGKGGNTEAFF.

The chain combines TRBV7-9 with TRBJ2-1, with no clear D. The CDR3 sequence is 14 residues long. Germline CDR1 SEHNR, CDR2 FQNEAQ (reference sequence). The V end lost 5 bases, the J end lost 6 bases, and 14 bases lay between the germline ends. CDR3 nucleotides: TGTGCCAGCAGCACCACCGCCCCAGTCAATGAGCAGTTCTTC. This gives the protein CASSTTAPVNEQFF.

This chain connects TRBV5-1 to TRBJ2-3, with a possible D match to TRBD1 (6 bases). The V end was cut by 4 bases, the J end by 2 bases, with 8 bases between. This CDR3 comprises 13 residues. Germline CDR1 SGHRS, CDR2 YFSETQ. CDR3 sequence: CASSRDTTDTQYF. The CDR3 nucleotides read TGCGCCAGCAGCAGGGACACCACAGATACGCAGTATTTT.

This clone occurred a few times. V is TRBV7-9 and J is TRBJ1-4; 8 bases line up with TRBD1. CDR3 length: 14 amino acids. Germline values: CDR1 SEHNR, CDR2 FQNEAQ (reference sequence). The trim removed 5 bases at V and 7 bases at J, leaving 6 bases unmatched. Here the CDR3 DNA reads TGTGCCAGCAGCCCCGGGACAGGCCGTGAAAAACTGTTTTTT. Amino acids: CASSPGTGREKLFF.

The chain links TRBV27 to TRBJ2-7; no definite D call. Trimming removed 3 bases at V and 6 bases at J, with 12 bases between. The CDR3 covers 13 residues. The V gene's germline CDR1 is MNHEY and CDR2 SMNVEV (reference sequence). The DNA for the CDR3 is TGTGCCAGCAGTTTCTCGCTGTCGGGCGAGCAGTACTTC. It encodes CASSFSLSGEQYF.

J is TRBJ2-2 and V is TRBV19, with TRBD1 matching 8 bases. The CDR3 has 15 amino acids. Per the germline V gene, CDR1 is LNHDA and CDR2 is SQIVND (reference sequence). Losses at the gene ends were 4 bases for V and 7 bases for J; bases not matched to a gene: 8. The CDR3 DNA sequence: TGTGCCAGTAGTAGACAGGGGCTGGGGAACGGGGAGCTGTTTTTT. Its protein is CASSRQGLGNGELFF. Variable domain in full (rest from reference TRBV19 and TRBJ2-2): DGGITQSPKYLFRKEGQNVTLSCEQNLNHDAMYWYRQDPGQGLRLIYYSQIVNDFQKGDIAEGYSVSREKKESFPLTVTSAQKNPTAFYLCASSRQGLGNGELFFGEGSRLTVL.

The CDR3 coding sequence is TGTGCCAGCAGTTTCAGTGGCCAGGGGGTACGGAATGAGCAGTTCTTC. Encoded protein: CASSFSGQGVRNEQFF. The chain uses TRBV9 and TRBJ2-1; 7 positions agree with TRBD1. V shed 5 bases, J shed 7 bases, and the junction held 15 bases outside the gene matches. This CDR3 region has 16 residues. Germline V CDR1 and CDR2: SGDLS, YYNGEE.

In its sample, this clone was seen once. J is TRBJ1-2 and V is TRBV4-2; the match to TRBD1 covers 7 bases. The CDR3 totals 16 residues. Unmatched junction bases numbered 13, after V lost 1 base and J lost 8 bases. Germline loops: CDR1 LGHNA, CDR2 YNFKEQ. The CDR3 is CASSQAGQNSLRGYTF. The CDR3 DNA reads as TGTGCCAGCAGCCAAGCGGGACAGAACTCATTACGCGGCTACACCTTC.

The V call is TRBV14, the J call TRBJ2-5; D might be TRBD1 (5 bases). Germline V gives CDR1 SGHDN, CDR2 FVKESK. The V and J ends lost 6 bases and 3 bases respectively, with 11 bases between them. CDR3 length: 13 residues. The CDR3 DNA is TGTGCCAGCAGGTTCTGGGGCGAAGAGACCCAGTACTTC. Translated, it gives CASRFWGEETQYF.

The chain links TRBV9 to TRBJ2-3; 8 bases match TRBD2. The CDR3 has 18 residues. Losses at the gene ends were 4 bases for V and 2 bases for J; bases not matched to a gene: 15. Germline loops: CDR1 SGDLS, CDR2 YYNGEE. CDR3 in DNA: TGTGCCAGCAGCCTTTCCCCTAACCGGGGGGGTTACACAGATACGCAGTATTTT. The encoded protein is CASSLSPNRGGYTDTQYF. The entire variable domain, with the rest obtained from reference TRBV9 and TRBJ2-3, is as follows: DSGVTQTPKHLITATGQRVTLRCSPRSGDLSVYWYQQSLDQGLQFLIQYYNGEERAKGNILERFSAQQFPDLHSELNLSSLELGDSALYFCASSLSPNRGGYTDTQYFGPGTRLTVL.

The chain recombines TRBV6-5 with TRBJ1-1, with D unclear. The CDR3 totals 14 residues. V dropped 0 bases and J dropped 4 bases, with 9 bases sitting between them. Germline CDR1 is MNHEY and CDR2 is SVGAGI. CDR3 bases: TGTGCCAGCAGTTACTCTACGGGGAGCACTGAAGCTTTCTTT. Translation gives CASSYSTGSTEAFF.

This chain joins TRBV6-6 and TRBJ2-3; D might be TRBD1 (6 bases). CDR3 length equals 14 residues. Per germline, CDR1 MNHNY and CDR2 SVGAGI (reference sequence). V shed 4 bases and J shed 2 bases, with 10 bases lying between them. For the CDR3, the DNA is TGTGCCAGCAGTTCAAGGGGGAACACAGATACGCAGTATTTT. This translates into CASSSRGNTDTQYF.

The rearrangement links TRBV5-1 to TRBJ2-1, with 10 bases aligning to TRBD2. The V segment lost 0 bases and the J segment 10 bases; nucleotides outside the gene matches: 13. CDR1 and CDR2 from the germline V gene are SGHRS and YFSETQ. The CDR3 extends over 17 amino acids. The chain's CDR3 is CASSLVASSGSPREQFF. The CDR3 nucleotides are TGCGCCAGCAGCTTGGTTGCTTCTAGCGGGAGCCCCCGCGAGCAGTTCTTC.

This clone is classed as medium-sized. The CDR3 coding sequence is TGTGCCAGCAGCGGACCAGGACTAGCTGCTAGCACAGATACGCAGTATTTT. Translating it yields CASSGPGLAASTDTQYF. The rearrangement joins TRBV7-9 to TRBJ2-3; TRBD2 aligns across 8 bases. This CDR3 is 17 amino acids long. The V segment lost 5 bases and the J segment 0 bases; nucleotides outside the gene matches: 10. Germline assignment: CDR1 SEHNR and CDR2 FQNEAQ (reference sequence).

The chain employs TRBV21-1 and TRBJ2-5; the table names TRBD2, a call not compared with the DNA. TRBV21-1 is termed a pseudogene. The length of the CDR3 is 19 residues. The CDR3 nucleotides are TGTGCCAGCAGCACCCCAAGACTAGCGGGGAGTATCCCCCAAGAGACCCAGTACTTC. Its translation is CASSTPRLAGSIPQETQYF.

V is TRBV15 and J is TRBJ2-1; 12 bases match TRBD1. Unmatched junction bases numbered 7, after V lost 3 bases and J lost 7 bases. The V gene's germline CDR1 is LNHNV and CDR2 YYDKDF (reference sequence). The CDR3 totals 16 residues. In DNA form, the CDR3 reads TGTGCCACCAGCAGCCCGGGACAGGGGGCTCGAAATGAGCAGTTCTTC. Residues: CATSSPGQGARNEQFF.

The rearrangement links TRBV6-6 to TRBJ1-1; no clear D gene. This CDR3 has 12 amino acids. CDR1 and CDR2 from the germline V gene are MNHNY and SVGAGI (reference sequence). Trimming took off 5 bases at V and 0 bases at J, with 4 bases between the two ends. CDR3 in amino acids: CASSRMNTEAFF. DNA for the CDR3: TGTGCCAGCAGTCGTATGAACACTGAAGCTTTCTTT.

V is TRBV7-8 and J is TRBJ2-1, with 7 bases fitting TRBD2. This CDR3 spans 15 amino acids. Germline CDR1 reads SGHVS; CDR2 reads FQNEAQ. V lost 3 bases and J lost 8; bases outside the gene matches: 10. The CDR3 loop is CASSFRLAGGDEQFF. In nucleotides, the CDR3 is TGTGCCAGCAGCTTTCGACTAGCTGGGGGGGATGAGCAGTTCTTC.

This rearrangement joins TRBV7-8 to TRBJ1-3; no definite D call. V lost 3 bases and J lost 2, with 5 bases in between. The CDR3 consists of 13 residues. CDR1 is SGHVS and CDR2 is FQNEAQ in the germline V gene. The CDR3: CASSLGAGNTIYF. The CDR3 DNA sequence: TGTGCCAGCAGCTTGGGAGCTGGAAACACCATATATTTT.

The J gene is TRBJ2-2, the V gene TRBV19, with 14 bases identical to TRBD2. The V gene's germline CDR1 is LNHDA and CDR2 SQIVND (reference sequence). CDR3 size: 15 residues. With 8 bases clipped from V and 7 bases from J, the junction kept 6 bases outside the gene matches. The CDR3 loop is CASYPGLAGVGELFF. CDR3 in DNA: TGTGCCAGTTACCCGGGACTAGCGGGGGTCGGGGAGCTGTTTTTT.

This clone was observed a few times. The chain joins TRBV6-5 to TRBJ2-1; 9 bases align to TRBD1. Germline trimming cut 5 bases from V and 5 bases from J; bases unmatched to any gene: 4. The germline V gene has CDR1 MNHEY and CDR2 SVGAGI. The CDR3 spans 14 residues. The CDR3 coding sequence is TGTGCCAGCAGTCAACGGACAGGGGACAATGAGCAGTTCTTC. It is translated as CASSQRTGDNEQFF.

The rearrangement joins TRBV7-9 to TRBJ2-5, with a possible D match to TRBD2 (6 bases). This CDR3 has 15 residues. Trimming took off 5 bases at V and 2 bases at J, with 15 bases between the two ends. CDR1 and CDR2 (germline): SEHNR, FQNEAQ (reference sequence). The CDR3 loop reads CASSARDLKQETQYF. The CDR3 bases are TGTGCCAGCAGCGCGCGGGACCTAAAGCAAGAGACCCAGTACTTC.

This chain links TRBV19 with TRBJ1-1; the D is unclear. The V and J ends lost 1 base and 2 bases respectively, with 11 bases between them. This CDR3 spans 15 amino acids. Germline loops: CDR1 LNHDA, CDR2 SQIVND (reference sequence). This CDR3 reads CASSIAPTVNTEAFF. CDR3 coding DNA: TGTGCCAGTAGTATAGCTCCTACAGTTAACACTGAAGCTTTCTTT.

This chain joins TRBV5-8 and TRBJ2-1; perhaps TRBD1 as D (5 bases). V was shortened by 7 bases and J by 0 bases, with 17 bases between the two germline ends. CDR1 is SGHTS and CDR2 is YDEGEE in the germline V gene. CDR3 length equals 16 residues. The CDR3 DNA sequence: TGTGCCAGCCTAAACTACAGGCTAAGCTCCTACAATGAGCAGTTCTTC. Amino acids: CASLNYRLSSYNEQFF.

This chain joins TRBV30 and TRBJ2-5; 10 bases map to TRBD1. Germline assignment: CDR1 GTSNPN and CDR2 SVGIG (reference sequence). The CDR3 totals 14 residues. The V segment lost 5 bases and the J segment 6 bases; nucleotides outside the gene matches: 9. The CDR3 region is CAWEGQGPRKTQYF. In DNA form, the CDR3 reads TGTGCCTGGGAGGGACAGGGGCCTAGGAAGACCCAGTACTTC.

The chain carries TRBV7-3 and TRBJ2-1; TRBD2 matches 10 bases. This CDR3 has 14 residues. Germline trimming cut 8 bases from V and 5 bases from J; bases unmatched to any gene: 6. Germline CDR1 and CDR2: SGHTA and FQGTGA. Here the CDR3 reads CASRGLAGDNEQFF. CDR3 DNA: TGTGCCAGCCGGGGGCTAGCGGGGGACAATGAGCAGTTCTTC.

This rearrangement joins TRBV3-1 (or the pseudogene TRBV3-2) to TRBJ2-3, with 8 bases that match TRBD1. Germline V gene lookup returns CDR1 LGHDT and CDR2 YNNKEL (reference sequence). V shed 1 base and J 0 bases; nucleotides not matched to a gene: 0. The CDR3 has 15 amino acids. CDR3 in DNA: TGTGCCAGCAGCCAAGGGGACAGGAGCACAGATACGCAGTATTTT. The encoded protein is CASSQGDRSTDTQYF.

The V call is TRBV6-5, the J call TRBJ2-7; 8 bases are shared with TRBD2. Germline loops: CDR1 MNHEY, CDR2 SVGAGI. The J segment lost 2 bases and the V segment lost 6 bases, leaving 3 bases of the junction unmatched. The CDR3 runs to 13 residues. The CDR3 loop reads CASSGRGTYEQYV. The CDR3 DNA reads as TGTGCCAGCAGCGGGAGGGGGACCTACGAGCAGTACGTC.

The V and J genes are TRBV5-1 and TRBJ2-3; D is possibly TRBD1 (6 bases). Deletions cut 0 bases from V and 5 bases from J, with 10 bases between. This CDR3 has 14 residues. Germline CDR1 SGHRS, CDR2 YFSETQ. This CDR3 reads CASSLGTALDTQYF. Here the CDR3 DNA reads TGCGCCAGCAGCTTGGGGACAGCCCTAGATACGCAGTATTTT.

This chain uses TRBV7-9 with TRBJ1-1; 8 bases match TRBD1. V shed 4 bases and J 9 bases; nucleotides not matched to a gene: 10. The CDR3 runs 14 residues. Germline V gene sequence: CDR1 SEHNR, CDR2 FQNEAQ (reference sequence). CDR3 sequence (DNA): TGTGCCAGCAGCTCCGGACAGGGAGTGGTGAAAGCTTTCTTT. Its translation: CASSSGQGVVKAFF.

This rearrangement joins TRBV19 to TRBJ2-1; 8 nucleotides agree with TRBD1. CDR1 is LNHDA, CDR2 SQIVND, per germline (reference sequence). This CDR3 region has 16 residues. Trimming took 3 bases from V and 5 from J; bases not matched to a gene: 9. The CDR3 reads CASSIARQGRDNEQFF. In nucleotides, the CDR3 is TGTGCCAGTAGTATTGCCAGACAGGGGAGAGACAATGAGCAGTTCTTC.

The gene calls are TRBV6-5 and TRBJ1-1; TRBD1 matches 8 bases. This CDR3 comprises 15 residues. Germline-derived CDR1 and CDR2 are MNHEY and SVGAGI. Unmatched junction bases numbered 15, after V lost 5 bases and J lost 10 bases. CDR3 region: CASSTGQGGARGAFF. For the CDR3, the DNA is TGTGCCAGCAGTACAGGACAGGGAGGGGCGAGGGGAGCTTTCTTT.